One and the same sample provided the 23 T cell receptor beta chains below, sequenced in a study of post-analysis software for immune sequencing data. Regarding the study as a whole: Controls showed lower frequencies than patients for roughly five TRBV segments, and TRBV5-6, TRBV5-1 and TRBV20-1 were among these.

TCR beta libraries were prepared from cDNA with unique molecular identifiers. TCRdb ran MiXCR on the PCR reads and lists one entry per CDR3 protein. This sample has about half a million distinct CDR3 sequences, with around 31% found just once. These receptors lack a known antigen. Sequencing was done on a sample of blood. Every receptor here comes from a girl aged 2-17 years with multiple sclerosis.

The V and J genes are TRBV6-6 and TRBJ2-1; maybe TRBD2 (6 bases). The CDR3 is 12 amino acids. Deletions cut 6 bases from V and 10 bases from J, with 13 bases between. Germline assignment: CDR1 MNHNY and CDR2 SVGAGI (reference sequence). The CDR3 DNA follows: TGTGCCAGCAGGACGGGACTTTGGGAGCAGTTCTTC. Protein product: CASRTGLWEQFF.

The chain recombines TRBV5-1 with TRBJ2-2; TRBD1 agrees at 8 bases. CDR3 length: 14 residues. In germline, CDR1 is SGHRS, CDR2 YFSETQ. The V segment lost 4 bases and the J segment 1 base; nucleotides outside the gene matches: 0. In DNA form, the CDR3 reads TGCGCCAGCAGCACAGGGGGGAACACCGGGGAGCTGTTTTTT. Translated: CASSTGGNTGELFF.

This clonotype was observed at least ten times. This chain uses TRBV4-1 with TRBJ1-2; perhaps TRBD1 as D (5 bases). V dropped 4 bases and J dropped 4 bases, with 16 bases sitting between them. CDR3 length equals 15 residues. CDR1 and CDR2 (germline): MGHRA, YSYEKL. CDR3 residues: CASSRIHTGVYGYTF. In DNA form, the CDR3 reads TGCGCCAGCAGCCGCATTCACACAGGAGTCTATGGCTACACCTTC.

Notes on this clonotype: This may be a read error, as it is one base from a much larger clone. This chain uses TRBV5-4 with TRBJ2-5; 7 bases line up with TRBD2. The germline CDR1 and CDR2 sequences are SGHNT and YYREEE (reference sequence). The V and J ends lost 5 bases and 9 bases, in that order; junction bases with no gene match: 7. CDR3 length: 12 residues. The CDR3 DNA reads as TGTGCCAGCAGGGAGGCTGGGGGGGCCCAGTACTTC. It translates to CASREAGGAQYF.

The V call is TRBV20-1, the J call TRBJ2-3; 10 bases map to TRBD1. Germline CDR1 DFQATT, CDR2 SNEGSKA (reference sequence). This CDR3 contains 14 residues. Germline trimming cut 1 base from V and 3 bases from J; bases unmatched to any gene: 1. The CDR3 reads CSARGTGGTDTQYF. CDR3 DNA: TGCAGTGCTAGAGGGACAGGGGGAACAGATACGCAGTATTTT.

This chain links TRBV2 with TRBJ2-1; 10 bases are a match to TRBD2. Germline lookup yields CDR1 SNHLY and CDR2 FYNNEI. With V trimmed by 5 bases and J by 5 bases, 6 bases remained unmatched. The CDR3 is 15 residues long. The CDR3 reads CASSIGLAVNNEQFF. As DNA, the CDR3 is TGTGCCAGCAGTATCGGACTAGCGGTAAACAATGAGCAGTTCTTC.

The chain is built from TRBV6-1 and TRBJ1-6; D gene unclear. Germline V gives CDR1 MNHNS, CDR2 SASEGT. This CDR3 spans 13 amino acids. Trimming cost V 7 bases and J 4 bases, with 8 bases left between them. CDR3 loop: CASMESYNSPLHF. The DNA for the CDR3 is TGTGCCAGCATGGAGAGTTATAATTCACCCCTCCACTTT.

V usage is TRBV11-2 and J usage is TRBJ2-7; 11 nucleotides match TRBD2. The CDR3 length is 16 residues. Germline lookup yields CDR1 SGHAT and CDR2 FQNNGV. J was trimmed by 1 base and V by 1 base; bases with no gene match: 3. Here the CDR3 reads CASSLGGLADSYEQYF. CDR3 nucleotides: TGTGCCAGCAGCTTAGGGGGACTAGCGGATTCCTACGAGCAGTACTTC.

In its sample, this clonotype was seen many times. The chain recombines TRBV20-1 with TRBJ2-7; D possibly uses TRBD1 or TRBD2 (5 bases each). The V and J ends lost 6 bases and 0 bases respectively, with 9 bases between them. The CDR3 runs to 12 residues. Germline V CDR1 and CDR2: DFQATT, SNEGSKA (reference sequence). DNA for the CDR3: TGCAGTGCCCCGGGGACCTCCTACGAGCAGTACTTC. Translation gives CSAPGTSYEQYF.

V and J are TRBV9 and TRBJ2-7, with D possibly being TRBD1 (7 bases). This CDR3 has 15 amino acids. Germline loops: CDR1 SGDLS, CDR2 YYNGEE. V was cut by 0 bases and J by 2 bases, with 12 bases left in between. In DNA form, the CDR3 reads TGTGCCAGCAGCGTAGCTCAGGGGGGCCCCTACGAGCAGTACTTC. Translation: CASSVAQGGPYEQYF. Full variable domain (remainder filled in from reference TRBV9 and TRBJ2-7): DSGVTQTPKHLITATGQRVTLRCSPRSGDLSVYWYQQSLDQGLQFLIQYYNGEERAKGNILERFSAQQFPDLHSELNLSSLELGDSALYFCASSVAQGGPYEQYFGPGTRLTVT.

The chain couples TRBV6-5 to TRBJ2-7; the D gene could be TRBD1 or TRBD2 (5 bases each). The germline gives CDR1 MNHEY, CDR2 SVGAGI. There are 14 residues in the CDR3. V lost 6 bases and J lost 5, with 17 bases in between. CDR3 in amino acids: CASSSPRGWNEQYF. DNA of the CDR3: TGTGCCAGCAGCTCCCCCCGGGGCTGGAACGAGCAGTACTTC.

V and J are TRBV2 and TRBJ1-1; 9 bases line up with TRBD1. Germline V CDR1 and CDR2: SNHLY, FYNNEI. CDR3 size: 14 residues. V gave up 6 bases and J gave up 4 bases; unmatched junction bases: 6. CDR3 DNA sequence: TGTGCCAGCAGCCGACAGGGGGTGAGCACTGAAGCTTTCTTT. It specifies CASSRQGVSTEAFF.

This clonotype has ten or more counts. The rearrangement joins TRBV6-6 to TRBJ2-3; D is perhaps TRBD2 (6 bases). This CDR3 has 14 residues. With 4 bases removed from V and 11 bases from J, the gap between germline ends came to 19 bases. Germline loops: CDR1 MNHNY, CDR2 SVGAGI (reference sequence). The CDR3 nucleotides are TGTGCCAGCAGTTTAGTCAGGGACTTCAACAAGCAGTATTTT. It translates to CASSLVRDFNKQYF.

The rearrangement joins TRBV11-2 to TRBJ2-7; 9 nucleotides agree with TRBD2. The J call is in doubt because the DNA end fits TRBJ2-5 better. The germline gives CDR1 SGHAT, CDR2 FQNNGV. The CDR3 is made up of 16 amino acids. CDR3 sequence (DNA): TGTGCCAGCAGCCAAGGAGGGCTAGCGGGGATGGAGACCCAGTACTTC. Its protein product is CASSQGGLAGMETQYF.

This clonotype has just a few counts. This chain connects TRBV5-1 to TRBJ2-1; tentative D call: TRBD2 (5 bases). Germline lookup yields CDR1 SGHRS and CDR2 YFSETQ. V was cut by 0 bases and J by 4 bases, with 14 bases left in between. This CDR3 contains 16 residues. CDR3 coding DNA: TGCGCCAGCAGCTTGGCCGGAGCGGAGGAGTACAATGAGCAGTTCTTC. Its translation: CASSLAGAEEYNEQFF.

This CDR3 reads CASSSTGGMNTEAFF. In DNA form, the CDR3 reads TGTGCCAGCAGCTCGACAGGGGGGATGAACACTGAAGCTTTCTTT. V usage is TRBV7-3 and J usage is TRBJ1-1; 9 bases agree with TRBD1. CDR3 length equals 15 residues. After removal of 4 bases from V and 0 bases from J, the junction contained 3 bases not matched to a gene. Germline lookup yields CDR1 SGHTA and CDR2 FQGTGA.

This clonotype was detected ten times or more. This sequence joins TRBV6-5 and TRBJ1-2; maybe TRBD1 (6 bases). Germline lookup yields CDR1 MNHEY and CDR2 SVGAGI. This CDR3 has 14 amino acids. Trimming took 0 bases from V and 8 from J, leaving 13 bases between them. DNA for the CDR3: TGTGCCAGCAGTTACTCTAGGGCAGGGGACGGCTACACCTTC. Its protein product is CASSYSRAGDGYTF.

Ten or more counts support this clonotype. This chain joins TRBV20-1 and TRBJ2-6; D is uncertain. CDR1 and CDR2 (germline): DFQATT, SNEGSKA (reference sequence). Between the trimmed V and J ends, which lost 6 bases and 1 base, there was a span of 4 bases. The CDR3 runs 12 residues. DNA of the CDR3: TGCAGTGCCCGATCTGGGGCCAACGTCCTGACTTTC. Translated: CSARSGANVLTF.

In its sample, this clonotype was seen a few times. This sequence joins TRBV6-2 or TRBV6-3 and TRBJ2-5; possibly TRBD2 for D (5 bases). CDR1 and CDR2 (germline): MNHEY, SVGEGT. V was clipped by 2 bases and J by 3 bases, with 7 bases between them. The CDR3 is 13 residues long. CDR3 sequence reads: CASSYDGEETQYF. CDR3 in DNA: TGTGCCAGCAGTTACGACGGGGAAGAGACCCAGTACTTC.

The V call is TRBV5-1, the J call TRBJ1-2; D not certain. CDR3 length: 13 amino acids. With 3 bases removed from V and 4 bases from J, the gap between germline ends came to 10 bases. From germline, CDR1 is SGHRS and CDR2 YFSETQ. This CDR3 is CASSSSASYGYTF. CDR3 sequence (DNA): TGCGCCAGCAGCTCCTCAGCCAGCTATGGCTACACCTTC.

This clonotype was picked up a small number of times. This rearrangement joins TRBV20-1 to TRBJ1-2; D is ambiguous. The germline V gene has CDR1 DFQATT and CDR2 SNEGSKA (reference sequence). V lost 5 bases, J lost 11 bases, and 12 bases lay in between. CDR3 length equals 10 residues. CDR3 region: CSAYGLSYTF. The CDR3 coding sequence is TGCAGTGCTTACGGACTAAGTTACACCTTC.

In its sample, this clonotype was seen a few times. This chain connects TRBV7-2 to TRBJ2-3, with a tentative D call TRBD2 (5 bases). This CDR3 is 14 amino acids long. V was trimmed by 5 bases and J by 5 bases, leaving 14 bases between them. Per the germline V gene, CDR1 is SGHTA and CDR2 is FQGNSA. The CDR3 loop reads CASSQLVLKDTQYF. DNA for the CDR3: TGTGCCAGCAGCCAACTAGTTTTAAAAGATACGCAGTATTTT.

J is TRBJ2-5 and V is TRBV28; 10 bases are a match to TRBD2. V shed 3 bases and J 2 bases; nucleotides not matched to a gene: 3. This CDR3 has 15 residues. Germline CDR1 reads MDHEN; CDR2 reads SYDVKM. As DNA, the CDR3 is TGTGCCAGCAGTTTCGAGCGGGGGGGACAAGAGACCCAGTACTTC. Translating it yields CASSFERGGQETQYF.